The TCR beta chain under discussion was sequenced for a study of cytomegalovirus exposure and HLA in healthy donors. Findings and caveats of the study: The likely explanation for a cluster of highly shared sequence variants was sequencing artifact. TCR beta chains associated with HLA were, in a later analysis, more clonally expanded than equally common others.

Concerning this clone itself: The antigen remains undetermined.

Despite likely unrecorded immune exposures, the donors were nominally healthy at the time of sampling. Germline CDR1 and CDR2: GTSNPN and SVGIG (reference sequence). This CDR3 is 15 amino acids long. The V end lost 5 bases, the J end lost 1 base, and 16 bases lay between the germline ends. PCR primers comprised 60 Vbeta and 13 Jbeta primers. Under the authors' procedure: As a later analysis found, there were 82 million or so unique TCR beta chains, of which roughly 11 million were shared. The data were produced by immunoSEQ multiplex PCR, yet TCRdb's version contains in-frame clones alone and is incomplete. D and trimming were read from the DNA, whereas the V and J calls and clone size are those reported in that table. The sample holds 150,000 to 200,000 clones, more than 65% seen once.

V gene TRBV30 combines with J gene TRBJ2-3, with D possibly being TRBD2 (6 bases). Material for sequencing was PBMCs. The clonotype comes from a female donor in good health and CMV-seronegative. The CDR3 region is CAWAGIAEGTDTQYF. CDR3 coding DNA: TGTGCCTGGGCGGGGATAGCGGAAGGCACAGATACGCAGTATTTT.